These 14 T cell receptor beta chains were sequenced from one sample in a study of human T cells and chemical hapten exposure. Time point meaning: patch test 2, 6 weeks after DPC sensitization. Treatment defined: therapeutic diphenylcyclopropenone sensitization with weekly scalp DPC. TCRdb re-derived calls from the RACE reads in MiXCR, one entry per CDR3 protein. The table shows just over 350,000 distinct CDR3 sequences, with about 6.3% occurring only once. The sequencing here drew on whole blood, taken in connection with sensitization to the hapten diphenylcyclopropenone (DPC). These receptors originate from a woman between 18 and 29 years old with alopecia areata. Some clones in this sample may be carry-over from other donors' samples.

This clonotype was counted ten times or more. The chain recombines TRBV7-2 with TRBJ1-1; no clear D gene. The germline V gene encodes CDR1 SGHTA and CDR2 FQGNSA. V lost 8 bases to trimming and J lost 5 bases, with 24 bases between them. The CDR3 spans 16 residues. The CDR3 reads CASHMGRTQTSTEAFF. In nucleotides, the CDR3 is TGTGCCAGCCACATGGGCCGAACACAAACAAGTACTGAAGCTTTCTTT.

The table lists this clonotype with a few counts. This chain links TRBV4-1 with TRBJ2-1; 8 positions agree with TRBD2. Germline CDR1 MGHRA, CDR2 YSYEKL. V lost 0 bases and J lost 2; bases outside the gene matches: 9. There are 18 residues in the CDR3. CDR3 nucleotide sequence: TGCGCCAGCAGCCAAGAGGGACTAGGGGCCGGGGCCTACAATGAGCAGTTCTTC. Encoded protein: CASSQEGLGAGAYNEQFF.

There are a few counts of this clonotype. This chain connects TRBV28 to TRBJ2-3; no definite D call. This CDR3 contains 20 residues. Deletions cut 3 bases from V and 2 bases from J, with 27 bases between. CDR1 and CDR2 from the germline V gene are MDHEN and SYDVKM. CDR3 residues: CASSFPINGQHEGYTDTQYF. DNA of the CDR3: TGTGCCAGCAGTTTCCCAATAAACGGCCAACACGAAGGATACACAGATACGCAGTATTTT.

This clonotype was observed at least ten times. The V gene is TRBV9, the J gene TRBJ1-5; D gene uncertain. V lost 3 bases and J lost 3, with 13 bases in between. The CDR3 sequence is 15 residues long. CDR1 and CDR2 from the germline V gene are SGDLS and YYNGEE. The CDR3 bases are TGTGCCAGCAGCGACGCCGACGGACTCAATCAGCCCCAGCATTTT. It translates to CASSDADGLNQPQHF.

This clonotype has just a few counts. This rearrangement joins TRBV2 to TRBJ2-5; TRBD2 matches at 7 bases. The CDR3 covers 14 residues. The germline CDR1 and CDR2 sequences are SNHLY and FYNNEI. V was clipped by 4 bases and J by 2 bases; unmatched bases: 4. The CDR3 sequence is CASSGLRGQETQYF. The CDR3 DNA sequence: TGTGCCAGCAGTGGTTTGCGGGGGCAAGAGACCCAGTACTTC.

This clonotype was observed many times. The chain uses TRBV6-1 and TRBJ1-5; D gene unclear. Trimming left V 7 bases short and J 4 bases short, with 11 bases between. This CDR3 contains 13 residues. The germline CDR1 and CDR2 sequences are MNHNS and SASEGT. CDR3 residues: CASTMTSNQPQHF. CDR3 bases: TGTGCCAGCACCATGACTTCGAATCAGCCCCAGCATTTT.

This clonotype was counted at least ten times. The chain employs TRBV4-2 and TRBJ2-3, with D possibly being TRBD1 or TRBD2 (5 bases each). The germline gives CDR1 LGHNA, CDR2 YNFKEQ. The CDR3 is 15 amino acids. The V and J ends lost 6 bases and 4 bases respectively, with 17 bases between them. For the CDR3, the DNA is TGTGCCAGCAGAGACGGGACCCAAGGAGCAGATACGCAGTATTTT. This encodes CASRDGTQGADTQYF.

Only a few counts were recorded for this clonotype. The chain combines TRBV7-9 with TRBJ1-1; TRBD1 agrees at 9 bases. Germline V gives CDR1 SEHNR, CDR2 FQNEAQ (reference sequence). The CDR3 spans 16 residues. V shed 0 bases, J shed 3 bases, and the junction held 5 bases outside the gene matches. The CDR3 here is CASSLAGGTGYTEAFF. In DNA, the CDR3 is TGTGCCAGCAGCTTAGCCGGAGGGACAGGGTACACTGAAGCTTTCTTT.

There are a few counts of this clonotype. CDR3 amino acids: CASSQEGLRQGLETEAFF. In DNA form, the CDR3 reads TGCGCCAGCAGCCAAGAAGGTCTTAGGCAGGGGCTAGAGACTGAAGCTTTCTTT. The chain employs TRBV4-1 and TRBJ1-1, with a tentative D call TRBD1 (6 bases). CDR1 is MGHRA and CDR2 is YSYEKL in the germline V gene. This CDR3 is built from 18 residues. The germline V and J ends were trimmed by 0 bases and 5 bases, with 22 bases remaining between them.

This clonotype has only a few counts. The J gene is TRBJ2-3, the V gene TRBV5-1; perhaps TRBD2 as D (5 bases). The CDR3 totals 16 residues. The germline V gene encodes CDR1 SGHRS and CDR2 YFSETQ. V dropped 4 bases and J dropped 1 base, with 16 bases sitting between them. CDR3 in amino acids: CASSLESGLRTDTQYF. In DNA form, the CDR3 reads TGCGCCAGCAGCCTGGAGAGTGGACTTCGCACAGATACGCAGTATTTT.

The V and J genes are TRBV11-2 and TRBJ2-3; tentative D call: TRBD2 (5 bases). This CDR3 comprises 17 residues. CDR1 is SGHAT, CDR2 FQNNGV, per germline. The V end was cut by 4 bases, the J end by 3 bases, with 20 bases between. Here the CDR3 reads CASSWHEEGGPTDTQYF. CDR3 nucleotide sequence: TGTGCCAGCAGCTGGCATGAGGAAGGCGGGCCAACAGATACGCAGTATTTT.

The chain recombines TRBV29-1 with TRBJ2-7, with D unclear. V lost 6 bases and J 0 bases, leaving 15 bases between the germline ends. The CDR3 loop spans 14 amino acids. From germline, CDR1 is SQVTM and CDR2 ANQGSEA. CDR3: CSVGSGRNSYEQYF. As DNA, the CDR3 is TGCAGCGTGGGCTCCGGGCGGAACTCCTACGAGCAGTACTTC.

This clonotype came up a few times. The chain is built from TRBV6-1 and TRBJ1-5; TRBD1 might be the D (6 bases). In germline, CDR1 is MNHNS, CDR2 SASEGT. The V end lost 3 bases, the J end lost 0 bases, and 9 bases lay between the germline ends. CDR3 length: 15 amino acids. Here the CDR3 reads CASSEGTHSNQPQHF. Here the CDR3 DNA reads TGTGCCAGCAGTGAGGGGACACATAGCAATCAGCCCCAGCATTTT.

This clonotype was detected a few times. The genes are TRBV6-1 and TRBJ2-7; D remains unclear. The CDR3 extends over 12 amino acids. Germline loops: CDR1 MNHNS, CDR2 SASEGT. Trimming left V 4 bases short and J 3 bases short, with 7 bases between. The CDR3 region is CASSGPIYEQYF. The CDR3 DNA reads TGTGCCAGCAGTGGACCCATCTACGAGCAGTACTTC.